This TCR beta chain stems from a study of T cells after yellow fever vaccination. V was shortened by 7 bases and J by 4 bases, with 13 bases between the two germline ends. The CDR3 has 12 residues. Looked up from germline, CDR1 is DFQATT and CDR2 is SNEGSKA (reference sequence). TCRdb itself ran the 5' RACE reads through MiXCR, one entry per CDR3 protein. The sample holds 450,000 to 550,000 distinct CDR3 sequences, 20% to 25% seen once. The sequence was obtained from a man aged 18 to 29 who received the YFV17D yellow fever vaccine. Specimen: PBMCs, collected about 20 days after the first yellow fever vaccination. V is TRBV20-1 and J is TRBJ1-2; no definite D call. The CDR3 region has the DNA TGCAGTGGTTTCAAGCAGCCCTATGGCTACACCTTC. Encoded protein: CSGFKQPYGYTF.